Following are 26 T cell receptor beta chains from one sample sequenced in a study of blood T cell repertoires in COVID-19. Clones were read by immunoSEQ multiplex PCR, and TCRdb kept only the in-frame ones, dropping some. The sample contains 300,000 to 450,000 clones, roughly 87% of which appear only once. Sequenced: PBMCs or T cells enriched from blood (not recorded which). Source of these receptors: a woman in her thirties who had recovered from COVID-19.

The chain uses TRBV6-1 and TRBJ2-7; D unclear. Germline assignment: CDR1 MNHNS and CDR2 SASEGT. V was pared by 3 bases and J by 0 bases, with 12 bases between. This CDR3 is 15 amino acids long. The chain's CDR3 is CASSDYGRPSYEQYF. Written as DNA, the CDR3 is TGTGCCAGCAGTGATTACGGCAGGCCCTCCTACGAGCAGTACTTC.

The V and J genes are TRBV7-9 and TRBJ1-2; 8 nucleotides align to TRBD1. CDR3 length: 18 residues. Germline V gene sequence: CDR1 SEHNR, CDR2 FQNEAQ (reference sequence). The V and J ends lost 5 bases and 4 bases, in that order; junction bases with no gene match: 18. The CDR3, as DNA: TGTGCCAGCAGCCAGACCGGGACAGGACCTACCCTATCCTATGGCTACACCTTC. Protein sequence: CASSQTGTGPTLSYGYTF.

The genes are TRBV19 and TRBJ2-1, with a possible D match to TRBD2 (6 bases). V lost 3 bases and J 5 bases, leaving 17 bases between the germline ends. The CDR3 has 16 amino acids. Germline V CDR1 and CDR2: LNHDA, SQIVND (reference sequence). CDR3 sequence (DNA): TGTGCCAGTAGTATCCAGCGGGTCTTCCCTCACAATGAGCAGTTCTTC. Translating gives CASSIQRVFPHNEQFF. The variable domain in full, completed from reference TRBV19 and TRBJ2-1, reads DGGITQSPKYLFRKEGQNVTLSCEQNLNHDAMYWYRQDPGQGLRLIYYSQIVNDFQKGDIAEGYSVSREKKESFPLTVTSAQKNPTAFYLCASSIQRVFPHNEQFFGPGTRLTVL.

In this sample, this clone turned up a few times. This chain joins TRBV5-4 and TRBJ1-6, with a possible D match to TRBD1 (6 bases). The V and J ends lost 8 bases and 4 bases respectively, with 16 bases between them. The CDR3 extends over 15 amino acids. In germline, CDR1 is SGHNT, CDR2 YYREEE (reference sequence). CDR3 region: CASQSQTGYNSPLHF. The CDR3 coding sequence is TGTGCCAGTCAATCCCAGACAGGATATAATTCACCCCTCCACTTT.

Here the CDR3 DNA reads TGTGCCAGCAGCTTCGACAGGGGGCAAACGGGCGAGCAGTACTTC. This gives the protein CASSFDRGQTGEQYF. The chain combines TRBV11-2 with TRBJ2-7, with 10 nucleotides matching TRBD1. This CDR3 region has 15 residues. The V and J ends lost 3 bases and 6 bases, in that order; junction bases with no gene match: 8. The germline gives CDR1 SGHAT, CDR2 FQNNGV.

The chain uses TRBV5-5 and TRBJ1-3, with a weak D call TRBD1 (6 bases). V was cut by 4 bases and J by 4 bases, with 15 bases left in between. The CDR3 is made up of 15 amino acids. Germline V gene lookup returns CDR1 SGHKS and CDR2 YYEKEE (reference sequence). The CDR3 region has the DNA TGTGCCAGCAGCCGAACAGGGTCCTTCGGAAACACCATATATTTT. This translates into CASSRTGSFGNTIYF.

The V call is TRBV19, the J call TRBJ2-3; maybe TRBD2 (6 bases). This CDR3 has 15 amino acids. V lost 7 bases and J 1 base, leaving 15 bases between the germline ends. CDR1 and CDR2 from the germline V gene are LNHDA and SQIVND (reference sequence). This chain's CDR3 is CASTTWGGGTDTQYF. CDR3 in DNA: TGTGCCAGTACCACTTGGGGCGGGGGCACAGATACGCAGTATTTT.

The CDR3 coding sequence is TGTGCCAGCTCGCCGGACAGGGGAGAAGAAAAACTGTTTTTT. It is translated as CASSPDRGEEKLFF. The chain combines TRBV18 with TRBJ1-4, with 9 bases fitting TRBD1. The germline gives CDR1 KGHSH, CDR2 LQKENI. The V and J ends lost 6 bases and 8 bases, in that order; junction bases with no gene match: 7. The CDR3 is 14 amino acids.

Regarding this clone: Other nucleotide sequences in the sample specify the same CDR3. The CDR3 DNA is TGCGCCAGCAGCTTATGGGACAGCCAAGAGACCCAGTACTTC. Translating it yields CASSLWDSQETQYF. V is TRBV5-1 and J is TRBJ2-5, with 7 positions matching TRBD1. The CDR3 has 14 amino acids. The J segment lost 1 base and the V segment lost 2 bases, leaving 2 bases of the junction unmatched. CDR1 and CDR2 (germline): SGHRS, YFSETQ. Full variable domain (outside the CDR3, taken from reference TRBV5-1 and TRBJ2-5): KAGVTQTPRYLIKTRGQQVTLSCSPISGHRSVSWYQQTPGQGLQFLFEYFSETQRNKGNFPGRFSGRQFSNSRSEMNVSTLELGDSALYLCASSLWDSQETQYFGPGTRLLVL.

The rearrangement uses TRBV30 and TRBJ2-6, with 9 bases matching TRBD1. The CDR3 is made up of 18 amino acids. The germline V gene has CDR1 GTSNPN and CDR2 SVGIG (reference sequence). Unmatched junction bases numbered 9, after V lost 2 bases and J lost 1 base. Written as DNA, the CDR3 is TGTGCCTGGAGTCCCTTTAGGACAGGGGTTTCTGGGGCCAACGTCCTGACTTTC. It yields the protein CAWSPFRTGVSGANVLTF. Full variable domain (remainder filled in from reference TRBV30 and TRBJ2-6): SQTIHQWPATLVQPVGSPLSLECTVEGTSNPNLYWYRQAAGRGLQLLFYSVGIGQISSEVPQNLSASRPQDRQFILSSKKLLLSDSGFYLCAWSPFRTGVSGANVLTFGAGSRLTVL.

This chain uses TRBV28 with TRBJ1-5; 7 bases are shared with TRBD1. The CDR3 totals 13 residues. Trimming removed 6 bases from V and 6 bases from J; junction bases left unmatched: 5. CDR1 is MDHEN, CDR2 SYDVKM, per germline. CDR3 residues: CASRGGVGQPQHF. The CDR3 bases are TGTGCCAGCAGAGGGGGCGTTGGTCAGCCCCAGCATTTT.

The chain links TRBV19 to TRBJ2-5, with TRBD2 matching over 7 bases. CDR1 and CDR2 from the germline V gene are LNHDA and SQIVND (reference sequence). With V trimmed by 1 base and J by 1 base, 3 bases remained unmatched. The CDR3 contains 15 residues. This CDR3 is CASSIGGGFQETQYF. The CDR3 DNA reads as TGTGCCAGTAGTATAGGGGGGGGGTTCCAAGAGACCCAGTACTTC. The full variable domain, in which reference TRBV19 and TRBJ2-5 provide the parts outside the CDR3, is DGGITQSPKYLFRKEGQNVTLSCEQNLNHDAMYWYRQDPGQGLRLIYYSQIVNDFQKGDIAEGYSVSREKKESFPLTVTSAQKNPTAFYLCASSIGGGFQETQYFGPGTRLLVL.

This rearrangement joins TRBV5-1 to TRBJ1-2; 7 bases agree with TRBD1. The germline V gene encodes CDR1 SGHRS and CDR2 YFSETQ. V was pared by 3 bases and J by 4 bases, with 3 bases of the junction left unmatched. The CDR3 consists of 13 residues. This chain's CDR3 is CASSSTGTYGYTF. CDR3 coding DNA: TGCGCCAGCAGCTCGACAGGGACCTATGGCTACACCTTC.

The V gene is TRBV28, the J gene TRBJ1-1; TRBD1 is a possible D gene (6 bases). The ends were cut back, 1 base at V and 5 bases at J, with 14 bases in the middle. This CDR3 spans 15 amino acids. Germline assignment: CDR1 MDHEN and CDR2 SYDVKM. Written as DNA, the CDR3 is TGTGCCAGCAGTTTATCAGGGGCGGATAGGACTGAAGCTTTCTTT. As protein: CASSLSGADRTEAFF.

The chain recombines TRBV11-2 with TRBJ2-7; perhaps TRBD1 as D (6 bases). The CDR3 spans 15 residues. V gave up 3 bases and J gave up 0 bases, with 12 bases separating them. Germline CDR1 reads SGHAT; CDR2 reads FQNNGV. In DNA, the CDR3 is TGTGCCAGCAGCTTTTTGACAGGAAGCTCCTACGAGCAGTACTTC. Protein sequence: CASSFLTGSSYEQYF.

CDR3 nucleotides: TGTGCCAGCAGACAAATTGATACGCAGTATTTT. This sequence encodes CASRQIDTQYF. The chain couples TRBV12-3 or TRBV12-4 to TRBJ2-3; D not certain. The CDR3 runs 11 residues. Trimming stripped 6 bases from V and 6 bases from J, with 7 bases between.

The chain employs TRBV5-8 and TRBJ1-1; no clear D. There are 12 residues in the CDR3. V was cut by 4 bases and J by 7 bases, with 11 bases left in between. Germline CDR1 is SGHTS and CDR2 is YDEGEE. The CDR3 spells CASSLLRDEAFF. The CDR3 coding sequence is TGTGCCAGCAGCCTCCTTCGGGATGAAGCTTTCTTT.

The chain uses TRBV11-2 and TRBJ1-5; 8 bases line up with TRBD1. This CDR3 is built from 15 residues. CDR1 and CDR2 from the germline V gene are SGHAT and FQNNGV. V gave up 1 base and J gave up 3 bases; unmatched junction bases: 2. The CDR3 DNA reads as TGTGCCAGCAGCTTAGGGGGACAGGTCAATCAGCCCCAGCATTTT. Encoded protein: CASSLGGQVNQPQHF.

This clone was seen more than once but under ten times. V usage is TRBV5-4 and J usage is TRBJ1-2; TRBD1 matches 8 bases. Germline CDR1 reads SGHNT; CDR2 reads YYREEE (reference sequence). The junction had 3 bases not matched to a gene; V was cut back by 2 bases and J by 3 bases. CDR3 size: 14 residues. As DNA, the CDR3 is TGTGCCAGCAGCTTAAGGGGACAGGACTATGGCTACACCTTC. This encodes CASSLRGQDYGYTF.

This clone was seen just once. The gene calls are TRBV6-5 and TRBJ1-3; D call uncertain. Trimming cost V 5 bases and J 0 bases, with 11 bases left between them. Germline V gene data show CDR1 as MNHEY and CDR2 as SVGAGI. This CDR3 has 15 residues. The chain's CDR3 is CASSPTDLSGNTIYF. CDR3 bases: TGTGCCAGCAGTCCCACAGATCTCTCTGGAAACACCATATATTTT.

The V call is TRBV9, the J call TRBJ2-3; 8 nucleotides agree with TRBD1. Unmatched junction bases numbered 8, after V lost 0 bases and J lost 5 bases. The germline CDR1 and CDR2 sequences are SGDLS and YYNGEE. The CDR3 length is 16 residues. This chain's CDR3 is CASSVASTGDRDTQYF. CDR3 sequence (DNA): TGTGCCAGCAGCGTAGCTTCGACAGGGGATAGAGATACGCAGTATTTT.

The gene calls are TRBV2 and TRBJ2-7; a weak D match, TRBD2 (6 bases). The CDR3 contains 13 residues. Trimming removed 3 bases from V and 6 bases from J, with 12 bases in between. In germline, CDR1 is SNHLY, CDR2 FYNNEI. CDR3 amino acids: CASSEGGVTEQYF. The CDR3, as DNA: TGTGCCAGCAGTGAGGGCGGGGTTACCGAGCAGTACTTC.

J is TRBJ2-5 and V is TRBV7-9; TRBD2 is a possible D gene (6 bases). Trimming stripped 2 bases from V and 5 bases from J, with 9 bases between. From germline, CDR1 is SEHNR and CDR2 FQNEAQ (reference sequence). This CDR3 has 13 residues. CDR3 amino acids: CASSLILAETQYF. In DNA form, the CDR3 reads TGTGCCAGCAGCTTAATCCTAGCGGAGACCCAGTACTTC.

The gene calls are TRBV19 and TRBJ1-6; D call uncertain. The CDR3 extends over 14 amino acids. The V and J ends lost 3 bases and 9 bases respectively, with 12 bases between them. Germline CDR1 is LNHDA and CDR2 is SQIVND (reference sequence). For the CDR3, the DNA is TGTGCCAGTAGTATGTTCGGGGAATCTTCACCCCTCCACTTT. As protein: CASSMFGESSPLHF.

The rearrangement uses TRBV29-1 and TRBJ2-5; TRBD1 is a possible D gene (5 bases). V was cut by 7 bases and J by 5 bases, with 11 bases left in between. The CDR3 contains 11 residues. Germline lookup yields CDR1 SQVTM and CDR2 ANQGSEA. Here the CDR3 reads CSGRQMETQYF. CDR3 bases: TGCAGCGGACGACAGATGGAGACCCAGTACTTC.

With regard to this clone: The sample holds other DNA sequences that translate to the same CDR3. The J gene is TRBJ1-2, the V gene TRBV3-1 (or the pseudogene TRBV3-2); 12 nucleotides match TRBD1. CDR1 and CDR2 from the germline V gene are LGHDT and YNNKEL (reference sequence). The CDR3 covers 14 residues. Trimming took 3 bases from V and 7 from J; bases not matched to a gene: 3. The CDR3 nucleotides are TGTGCCAGCAGCCAGGGACAGGGGGCGCGTGGCTACACCTTC. Protein: CASSQGQGARGYTF.